These 24 T cell receptor beta chains came from one sample sequenced in a study of blood T cell repertoires in COVID-19 (dated by TCRdb to the early 2020s). The method behind the library was the immunoSEQ multiplex PCR assay. This immuneACCESS table, as held by TCRdb, lists in-frame sequences with V and J called but not all clones. Of the missing ones, under half trace to an unresolved V gene in checked studies; the others have no known cause. Counted in this sample were under 350,000 clones; roughly 90% of them appeared once. The ten largest clones represent 2.6% of the sample. Input material: PBMCs or T cells enriched from blood (not recorded which). The receptor set was obtained from a man in his fifties or sixties who had recovered from COVID-19.

The gene calls are TRBV15 and TRBJ1-5; D remains unclear. CDR1 and CDR2 from the germline V gene are LNHNV and YYDKDF (reference sequence). The V and J ends lost 3 bases and 7 bases respectively, with 13 bases between them. CDR3 length: 14 amino acids. As DNA, the CDR3 is TGTGCCACCAGCAGTAGGTTAGAGGCACAGCCCCAGCATTTT. As protein: CATSSRLEAQPQHF.

The chain has TRBV7-9 and TRBJ2-7; D gene uncertain. The CDR3 length is 15 residues. V was shortened by 1 base and J by 6 bases, with 16 bases between the two germline ends. Germline-derived CDR1 and CDR2 are SEHNR and FQNEAQ (reference sequence). The CDR3 region is CASSLVANLPGEQYF. The CDR3 DNA reads TGTGCCAGCAGCTTAGTTGCTAACCTGCCGGGCGAGCAGTACTTC.

This chain connects TRBV6-5 to TRBJ2-3; 9 positions match TRBD2. The germline V gene encodes CDR1 MNHEY and CDR2 SVGAGI. Unmatched junction bases numbered 4, after V lost 8 bases and J lost 1 base. The CDR3 contains 14 residues. CDR3 sequence reads: CASRASGGTDTQYF. In DNA, the CDR3 is TGTGCCAGCCGGGCTAGCGGGGGCACAGATACGCAGTATTTT.

V gene TRBV18 combines with J gene TRBJ1-3, with D unresolved. The germline V gene has CDR1 KGHSH and CDR2 LQKENI. CDR3 length equals 14 residues. V gave up 0 bases and J gave up 2 bases, with 5 bases separating them. Written as DNA, the CDR3 is TGTGCCAGCTCACCACCTGTCACTGGAAACACCATATATTTT. Amino acids: CASSPPVTGNTIYF.

This chain joins TRBV4-1 and TRBJ1-5; 7 positions agree with TRBD1. CDR1 and CDR2 (germline): MGHRA, YSYEKL. The CDR3 sequence is 16 residues long. V gave up 3 bases and J gave up 6 bases; unmatched junction bases: 11. The chain's CDR3 is CASSQATGTLSQPQHF. CDR3 DNA sequence: TGCGCCAGCAGCCAGGCGACAGGGACGTTGAGTCAGCCCCAGCATTTT.

The rearrangement uses TRBV7-3 and TRBJ2-2; D unclear. The CDR3 sequence is 16 residues long. Germline loops: CDR1 SGHTA, CDR2 FQGTGA. The V end was cut by 5 bases, the J end by 8 bases, with 21 bases between. In nucleotides, the CDR3 is TGTGCCAGCAGCCTCTCAGGCGCCCTGCTTGGTGGGGAGCTGTTTTTT. As protein: CASSLSGALLGGELFF.

The chain has TRBV7-9 and TRBJ2-3, with TRBD2 as a possible D gene (5 bases). CDR3 length: 17 amino acids. V was clipped by 4 bases and J by 0 bases, with 17 bases between them. Germline V gene lookup returns CDR1 SEHNR and CDR2 FQNEAQ (reference sequence). The CDR3 coding sequence is TGTGCCAGCAGCTACCAATTCGGAGGCCCTAGCACAGATACGCAGTATTTT. Translated: CASSYQFGGPSTDTQYF. Complete variable domain (other parts from reference TRBV7-9 and TRBJ2-3): DTGVSQNPRHKITKRGQNVTFRCDPISEHNRLYWYRQTLGQGPEFLTYFQNEAQLEKSRLLSDRFSAERPKGSFSTLEIQRTEQGDSAMYLCASSYQFGGPSTDTQYFGPGTRLTVL.

This sequence joins TRBV12-3 or TRBV12-4 and TRBJ1-5; unclear D gene. The CDR3 totals 13 residues. V was cut by 5 bases and J by 6 bases, with 11 bases left in between. In DNA, the CDR3 is TGTGCCAGCAGTGACTCGACGATTCAGCCCCAGCATTTT. It codes for CASSDSTIQPQHF.

This sequence joins TRBV4-3 and TRBJ2-2; 8 nucleotides match TRBD2. The length of the CDR3 is 15 residues. J lost 0 bases, V lost 3 bases, and 0 bases had no gene match. Germline V gene data show CDR1 as LGHNA and CDR2 as YSLEER. CDR3 region: CASSQTSANTGELFF. In nucleotides, the CDR3 is TGCGCCAGCAGCCAGACTAGCGCGAACACCGGGGAGCTGTTTTTT.

This clone has a handful of counts. This chain uses TRBV18 with TRBJ1-3; D is possibly TRBD1 (6 bases). Germline V CDR1 and CDR2: KGHSH, LQKENI. The CDR3 spans 15 residues. Trimming pared 5 bases from V and 0 bases from J, leaving 11 bases between. The CDR3 nucleotides are TGTGCCAGCTCAGAGGGGACAAACTCTGGAAACACCATATATTTT. Its protein is CASSEGTNSGNTIYF.

The chain joins TRBV24-1 to TRBJ2-4, with D maybe TRBD1 (5 bases). Germline V gene data show CDR1 as KGHDR and CDR2 as SFDVKD. V lost 3 bases and J lost 6, with 14 bases in between. The CDR3 has 15 residues. CDR3 DNA sequence: TGTGCCACCAGTGATGGGGCAGGGATCGGAAACATTCAGTACTTC. It is translated as CATSDGAGIGNIQYF.

This chain connects TRBV6-5 to TRBJ2-2, with TRBD1 as a possible D gene (5 bases). The CDR3 sequence is 13 residues long. V lost 11 bases and J lost 4, with 14 bases in between. Per germline, CDR1 MNHEY and CDR2 SVGAGI. The CDR3 region is CASFQGRTGELFF. For the CDR3, the DNA is TGTGCCTCCTTTCAGGGCCGCACCGGGGAGCTGTTTTTT.

J is TRBJ2-3 and V is TRBV3-1 (or the pseudogene TRBV3-2); 8 bases are a match to TRBD2. The CDR3 extends over 15 amino acids. Germline assignment: CDR1 LGHDT and CDR2 YNNKEL (reference sequence). J was trimmed by 4 bases and V by 0 bases; bases with no gene match: 3. CDR3 sequence: CASSQESGGPDTQYF. CDR3 DNA: TGTGCCAGCAGCCAAGAGTCGGGGGGGCCAGATACGCAGTATTTT.

The genes are TRBV9 and TRBJ2-6, with 7 bases identical to TRBD1. The ends lost 0 bases at V and 2 bases at J; junction bases unmatched: 5. CDR1 SGDLS and CDR2 YYNGEE come from the germline V gene. This CDR3 region has 17 residues. The CDR3 DNA is TGTGCCAGCAGCGTAGGAAGGGGGCGGACTGGGGCCAACGTCCTGACTTTC. Its translation: CASSVGRGRTGANVLTF.

The V gene is TRBV7-6, the J gene TRBJ1-2, with 8 positions matching TRBD1. The V segment lost 5 bases and the J segment 2 bases; nucleotides outside the gene matches: 10. Germline lookup yields CDR1 SGHVS and CDR2 FNYEAQ. The CDR3 covers 16 residues. CDR3 bases: TGTGCCAGCAGCAATACGATGGGACAGGAAAACTATGGCTACACCTTC. Translation gives CASSNTMGQENYGYTF.

This clone was counted a single time. The V call is TRBV24-1, the J call TRBJ1-1, with D uncertain. With 7 bases removed from V and 4 bases from J, the gap between germline ends came to 12 bases. Germline V lookup: CDR1 KGHDR, CDR2 SFDVKD. The CDR3 loop spans 13 amino acids. Here the CDR3 DNA reads TGTGCCACCAGAGGCGAGGTTAGCACTGAAGCTTTCTTT. Its protein is CATRGEVSTEAFF.

The chain carries TRBV7-9 and TRBJ2-7; D remains unclear. Trimming pared 3 bases from V and 4 bases from J, leaving 10 bases between. Germline V gene sequence: CDR1 SEHNR, CDR2 FQNEAQ (reference sequence). The CDR3 runs 13 residues. CDR3 sequence: CASSFGSPYEQYF. DNA for the CDR3: TGTGCCAGCAGCTTCGGGTCCCCGTACGAGCAGTACTTC. The complete variable domain, with remaining parts taken from reference TRBV7-9 and TRBJ2-7, reads DTGVSQNPRHKITKRGQNVTFRCDPISEHNRLYWYRQTLGQGPEFLTYFQNEAQLEKSRLLSDRFSAERPKGSFSTLEIQRTEQGDSAMYLCASSFGSPYEQYFGPGTRLTVT.

The chain uses TRBV7-8 and TRBJ1-6; D possibly corresponds to TRBD1 (5 bases). Germline CDR1 and CDR2: SGHVS and FQNEAQ. The CDR3 totals 14 residues. With 2 bases removed from V and 9 bases from J, the gap between germline ends came to 11 bases. CDR3 sequence: CASSLRGSTSPLHF. The CDR3 nucleotides read TGTGCCAGCAGCTTAAGGGGTTCGACTTCACCCCTCCACTTT. The entire variable domain, with the rest obtained from reference TRBV7-8 and TRBJ1-6, is as follows: GAGVSQSPRYKVAKRGQDVALRCDPISGHVSLFWYQQALGQGPEFLTYFQNEAQLDKSGLPSDRFFAERPEGSVSTLKIQRTQQEDSAVYLCASSLRGSTSPLHFGNGTRLTVT.

V is TRBV5-1 and J is TRBJ2-1, with 8 bases matching TRBD2. The germline V gene has CDR1 SGHRS and CDR2 YFSETQ. The V and J ends lost 1 base and 3 bases, in that order; junction bases with no gene match: 6. CDR3 length: 16 residues. The CDR3: CASSLSGGGIYNEQFF. In DNA form, the CDR3 reads TGCGCCAGCAGCTTGTCGGGCGGGGGGATCTACAATGAGCAGTTCTTC.

The chain employs TRBV5-5 and TRBJ2-2; tentatively, D is TRBD1 (6 bases). The CDR3 length is 14 residues. Germline V lookup: CDR1 SGHKS, CDR2 YYEKEE (reference sequence). V lost 3 bases and J 6 bases, leaving 12 bases between the germline ends. CDR3 in DNA: TGTGCCAGCAGCTCCAGGACAGAGTCCGGGGAGCTGTTTTTT. Translated, it gives CASSSRTESGELFF. Supplemented by reference TRBV5-5 and TRBJ2-2, the full variable domain reads DAGVTQSPTHLIKTRGQQVTLRCSPISGHKSVSWYQQVLGQGPQFIFQYYEKEERGRGNFPDRFSARQFPNYSSELNVNALLLGDSALYLCASSSRTESGELFFGEGSRLTVL.

The chain is built from TRBV7-2 and TRBJ1-2, with unresolved D. Germline V gene lookup returns CDR1 SGHTA and CDR2 FQGNSA. The CDR3 loop spans 15 amino acids. The ends were cut back, 3 bases at V and 2 bases at J, with 13 bases in the middle. The CDR3: CASSFGLFKNYGYTF. CDR3 bases: TGTGCCAGCAGCTTCGGACTCTTTAAGAACTATGGCTACACCTTC. The entire variable domain, with the rest obtained from reference TRBV7-2 and TRBJ1-2, is as follows: GAGVSQSPSNKVTEKGKDVELRCDPISGHTALYWYRQSLGQGLEFLIYFQGNSAPDKSGLPSDRFSAERTGGSVSTLTIQRTQQEDSAVYLCASSFGLFKNYGYTFGSGTRLTVV.

Here the CDR3 reads CASSLGGQGGYTF. The DNA for the CDR3 is TGTGCCAGCAGTTTGGGGGGGCAGGGTGGCTACACCTTC. This chain connects TRBV12-3 or TRBV12-4 to TRBJ1-2, with D tentatively TRBD1 (6 bases). Between the trimmed V and J ends, which lost 3 bases and 7 bases, there was a span of 12 bases. The CDR3 is made up of 13 amino acids.

The rearrangement links TRBV11-3 to TRBJ2-1; possibly TRBD1 for D (5 bases). The CDR3 runs 14 residues. Trimming stripped 5 bases from V and 6 bases from J, with 14 bases between. Germline lookup yields CDR1 SGHNT and CDR2 YENEEA. The CDR3 bases are TGTGCCAGCAGCCCCGTCCCCAGGGTCAATGAGCAGTTCTTC. This codes for CASSPVPRVNEQFF.

This clone occurred once. This chain connects TRBV28 to TRBJ1-6; tentative D call: TRBD1 (6 bases). Germline values: CDR1 MDHEN, CDR2 SYDVKM. This CDR3 comprises 15 residues. Trimming took 2 bases from V and 9 from J, leaving 14 bases between them. The CDR3 reads CASSLRGRGFSPLHF. The CDR3, as DNA: TGTGCCAGCAGTTTACGGGGCAGGGGATTTTCACCCCTCCACTTT.